This T cell receptor beta chain was sequenced in a study of tumor-infiltrating lymphocytes in primary liver carcinoma. With roughly 540 ng total RNA as template and a constant-region primer, TCR beta cDNA was made. A slightly modified ARM-PCR protocol with three nested multiplex PCR rounds produced these TCR beta libraries. The opening two PCR rounds, 10 cycles each, paired TRBV1-TRBV30 forward primers with a C-beta reverse primer. TCRdb re-analysed the multiplex PCR reads in MiXCR, keeping a single row per CDR3 protein. In the table there are about 99,000 distinct CDR3 sequences, approximately 71% of which are singletons. From unsorted bulk tissue weighing roughly 17-31 mg, DNA and RNA were co-extracted. The CDR3 has 16 residues. In germline, CDR1 is SGHNT, CDR2 YENEEA. V was cut by 0 bases and J by 5 bases, with 17 bases left in between.

The chain recombines TRBV11-3 with TRBJ2-7, with TRBD1 as a possible D gene (5 bases). The sequence came from a woman aged 60 to 75 with primary liver carcinoma and hepatitis B virus infection. Sequenced sample: liver tumor tissue from sampling region 5. Subset described: tumor region T5, tumor centre. The CDR3 spells CASSLEKGPGSHEQYF. The CDR3 DNA is TGTGCCAGCAGCTTAGAAAAGGGGCCCGGGTCCCACGAGCAGTACTTC.